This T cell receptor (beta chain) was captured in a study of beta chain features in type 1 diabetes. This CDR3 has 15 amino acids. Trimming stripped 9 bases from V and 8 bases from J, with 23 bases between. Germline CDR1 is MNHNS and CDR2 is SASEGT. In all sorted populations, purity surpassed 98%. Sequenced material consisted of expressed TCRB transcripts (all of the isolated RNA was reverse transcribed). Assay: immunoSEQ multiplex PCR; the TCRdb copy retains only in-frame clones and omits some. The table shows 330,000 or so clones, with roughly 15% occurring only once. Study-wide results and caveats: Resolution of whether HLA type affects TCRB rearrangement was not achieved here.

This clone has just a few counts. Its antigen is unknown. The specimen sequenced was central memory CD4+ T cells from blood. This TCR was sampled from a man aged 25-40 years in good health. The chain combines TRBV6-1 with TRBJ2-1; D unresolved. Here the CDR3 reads CASLRPSGVSYEQFF. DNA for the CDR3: TGTGCCAGTTTACGCCCAAGTGGGGTTAGCTATGAGCAGTTCTTC.